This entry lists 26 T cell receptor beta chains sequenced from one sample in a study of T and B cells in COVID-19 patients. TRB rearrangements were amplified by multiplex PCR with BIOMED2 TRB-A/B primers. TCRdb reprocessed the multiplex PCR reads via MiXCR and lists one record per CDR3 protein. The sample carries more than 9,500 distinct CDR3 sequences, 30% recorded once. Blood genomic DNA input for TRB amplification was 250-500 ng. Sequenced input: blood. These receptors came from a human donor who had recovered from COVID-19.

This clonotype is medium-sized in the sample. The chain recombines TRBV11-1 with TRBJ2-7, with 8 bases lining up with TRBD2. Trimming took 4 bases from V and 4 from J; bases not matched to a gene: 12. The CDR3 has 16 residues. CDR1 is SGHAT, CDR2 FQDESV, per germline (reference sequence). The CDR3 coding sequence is TGTGCCAGCAGCTCGGGGCCGGGACTAGTGGCGTACGAGCAGTACTTC. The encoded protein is CASSSGPGLVAYEQYF.

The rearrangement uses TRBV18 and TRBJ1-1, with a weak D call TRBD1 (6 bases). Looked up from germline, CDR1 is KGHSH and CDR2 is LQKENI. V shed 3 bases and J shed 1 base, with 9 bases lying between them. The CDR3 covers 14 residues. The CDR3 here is CASSPGTTNTEAFF. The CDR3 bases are TGTGCCAGCTCACCGGGGACAACGAACACTGAAGCTTTCTTT. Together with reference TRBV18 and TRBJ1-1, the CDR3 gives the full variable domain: NAGVMQNPRHLVRRRGQEARLRCSPMKGHSHVYWYRQLPEEGLKFMVYLQKENIIDESGMPKERFSAEFPKEGPSILRIQQVVRGDSAAYFCASSPGTTNTEAFFGQGTRLTVV.

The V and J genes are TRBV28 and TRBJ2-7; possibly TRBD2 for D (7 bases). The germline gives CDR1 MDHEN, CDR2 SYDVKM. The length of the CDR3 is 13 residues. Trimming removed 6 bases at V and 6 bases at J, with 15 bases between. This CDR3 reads CASRLGGVGEQYF. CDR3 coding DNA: TGTGCCAGCAGGTTAGGGGGGGTTGGCGAGCAGTACTTC.

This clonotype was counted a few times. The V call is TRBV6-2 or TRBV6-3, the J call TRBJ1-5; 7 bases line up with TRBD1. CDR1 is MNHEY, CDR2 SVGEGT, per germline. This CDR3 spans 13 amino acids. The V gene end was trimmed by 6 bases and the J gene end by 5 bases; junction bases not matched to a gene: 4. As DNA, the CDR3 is TGTGCCAGCAGGGACAGGAGCGATCAGCCCCAGCATTTT. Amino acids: CASRDRSDQPQHF.

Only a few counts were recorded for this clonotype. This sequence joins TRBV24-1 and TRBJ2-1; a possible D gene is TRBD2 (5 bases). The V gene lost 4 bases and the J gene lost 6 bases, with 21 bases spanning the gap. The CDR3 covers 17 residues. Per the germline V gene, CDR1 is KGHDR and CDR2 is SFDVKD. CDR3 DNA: TGTGCCACCAGTGACACCCGGATGCTAGCATTTGGCAATGAGCAGTTCTTC. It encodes CATSDTRMLAFGNEQFF.

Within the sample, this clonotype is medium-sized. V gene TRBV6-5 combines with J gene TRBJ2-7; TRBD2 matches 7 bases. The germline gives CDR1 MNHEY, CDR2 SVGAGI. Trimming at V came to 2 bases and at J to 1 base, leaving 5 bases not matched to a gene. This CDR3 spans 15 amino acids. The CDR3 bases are TGTGCCAGCAGTTACGGGCTAGCGGTTTCCTACGAGCAGTACTTC. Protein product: CASSYGLAVSYEQYF.

The chain's CDR3 is CASSLRTSKYNEQFF. CDR3 nucleotide sequence: TGTGCCAGCAGCTTACGGACATCCAAGTACAATGAGCAGTTCTTC. The V and J genes are TRBV11-1 and TRBJ2-1; D perhaps matches TRBD1 (5 bases). Per germline, CDR1 SGHAT and CDR2 FQDESV (reference sequence). The germline V and J ends were trimmed by 2 bases and 4 bases, with 12 bases remaining between them. This CDR3 region has 15 residues. Filled out from reference TRBV11-1 and TRBJ2-1, the complete variable domain reads EAEVAQSPRYKITEKSQAVAFWCDPISGHATLYWYRQILGQGPELLVQFQDESVVDDSQLPKDRFSAERLKGVDSTLKIQPAELGDSAMYLCASSLRTSKYNEQFFGPGTRLTVL.

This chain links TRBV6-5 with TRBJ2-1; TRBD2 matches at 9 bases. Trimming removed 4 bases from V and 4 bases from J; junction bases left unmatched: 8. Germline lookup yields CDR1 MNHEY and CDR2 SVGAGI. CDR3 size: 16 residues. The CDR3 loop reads CASSSSGTARYNEQFF. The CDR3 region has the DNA TGTGCCAGCAGTTCTAGCGGGACGGCGAGATACAATGAGCAGTTCTTC.

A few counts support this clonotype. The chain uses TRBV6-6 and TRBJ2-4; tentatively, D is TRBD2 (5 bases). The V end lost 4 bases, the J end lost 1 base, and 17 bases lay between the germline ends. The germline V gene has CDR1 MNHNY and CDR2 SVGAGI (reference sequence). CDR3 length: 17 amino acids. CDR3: CASSSVGADPAKNIQYF. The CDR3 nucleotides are TGTGCCAGCAGTTCTGTTGGAGCGGACCCGGCCAAAAACATTCAGTACTTC.

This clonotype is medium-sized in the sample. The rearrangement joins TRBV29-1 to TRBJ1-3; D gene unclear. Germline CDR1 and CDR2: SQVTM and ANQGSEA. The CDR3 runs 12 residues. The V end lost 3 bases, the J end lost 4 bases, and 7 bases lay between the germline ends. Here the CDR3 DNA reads TGCAGCGTTGAGGGCCGGGGAAACACCATATATTTT. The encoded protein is CSVEGRGNTIYF.

CDR3 bases: TGTGCCAGTAGGCTACAGGGGGCGGGTGAAAAACTGTTTTTT. Its translation: CASRLQGAGEKLFF. The rearrangement uses TRBV19 and TRBJ1-4; 9 positions match TRBD1. Germline assignment: CDR1 LNHDA and CDR2 SQIVND (reference sequence). V shed 6 bases, J shed 7 bases, and the junction held 6 bases outside the gene matches. The CDR3 loop spans 14 amino acids. The variable domain in full, completed from reference TRBV19 and TRBJ1-4, reads DGGITQSPKYLFRKEGQNVTLSCEQNLNHDAMYWYRQDPGQGLRLIYYSQIVNDFQKGDIAEGYSVSREKKESFPLTVTSAQKNPTAFYLCASRLQGAGEKLFFGSGTQLSVL.

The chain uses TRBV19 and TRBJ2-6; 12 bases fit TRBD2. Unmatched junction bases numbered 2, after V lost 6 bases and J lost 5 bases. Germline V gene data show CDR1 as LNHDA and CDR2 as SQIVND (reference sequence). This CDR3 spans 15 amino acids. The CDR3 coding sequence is TGTGCCAGTAGGCGGACTAGCGGGAGGGCCAACGTCCTGACTTTC. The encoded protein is CASRRTSGRANVLTF.

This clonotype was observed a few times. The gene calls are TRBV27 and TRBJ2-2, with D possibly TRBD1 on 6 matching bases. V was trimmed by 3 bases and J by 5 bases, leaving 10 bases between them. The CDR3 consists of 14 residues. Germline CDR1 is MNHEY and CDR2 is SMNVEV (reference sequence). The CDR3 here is CASSFYTGTGELFF. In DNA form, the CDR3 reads TGTGCCAGCAGTTTCTATACAGGGACCGGGGAGCTGTTTTTT.

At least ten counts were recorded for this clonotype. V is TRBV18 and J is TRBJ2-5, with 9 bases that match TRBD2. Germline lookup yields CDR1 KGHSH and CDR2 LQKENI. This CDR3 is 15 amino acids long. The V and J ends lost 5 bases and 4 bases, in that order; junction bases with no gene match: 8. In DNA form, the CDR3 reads TGTGCCAGCTCATCCGGGACTAGCAAGAGAGAGACCCAGTACTTC. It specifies CASSSGTSKRETQYF.

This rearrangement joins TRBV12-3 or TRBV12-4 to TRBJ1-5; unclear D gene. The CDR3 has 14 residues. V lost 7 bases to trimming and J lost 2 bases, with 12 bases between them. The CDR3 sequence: CASTPRSGNQPQHF. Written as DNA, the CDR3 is TGTGCCAGCACCCCTCGATCGGGCAATCAGCCCCAGCATTTT.

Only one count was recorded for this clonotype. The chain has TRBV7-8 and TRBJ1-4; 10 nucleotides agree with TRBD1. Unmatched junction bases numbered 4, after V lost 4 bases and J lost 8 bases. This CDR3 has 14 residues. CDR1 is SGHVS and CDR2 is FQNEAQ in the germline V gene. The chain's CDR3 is CASSSRTGGEKLFF. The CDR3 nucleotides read TGTGCCAGCAGCTCACGGACAGGGGGAGAAAAACTGTTTTTT.

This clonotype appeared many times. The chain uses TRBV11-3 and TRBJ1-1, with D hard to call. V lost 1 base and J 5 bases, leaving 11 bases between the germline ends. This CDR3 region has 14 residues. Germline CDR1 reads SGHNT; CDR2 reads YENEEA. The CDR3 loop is CASSLGGRGTEAFF. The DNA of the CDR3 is TGTGCCAGCAGCTTAGGGGGTCGTGGGACTGAAGCTTTCTTT.

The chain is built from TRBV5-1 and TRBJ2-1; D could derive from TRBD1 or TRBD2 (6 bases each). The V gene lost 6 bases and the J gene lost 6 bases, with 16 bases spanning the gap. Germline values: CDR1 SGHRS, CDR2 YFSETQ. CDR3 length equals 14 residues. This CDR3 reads CASTGQTRSNEQFF. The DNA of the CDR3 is TGCGCCAGCACCGGACAGACTAGAAGCAATGAGCAGTTCTTC.

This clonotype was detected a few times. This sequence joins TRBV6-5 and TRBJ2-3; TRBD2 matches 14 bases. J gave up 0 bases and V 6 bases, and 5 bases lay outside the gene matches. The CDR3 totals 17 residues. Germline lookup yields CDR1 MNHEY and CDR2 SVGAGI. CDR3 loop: CASRGLAGGSSTDTQYF. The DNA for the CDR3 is TGTGCCAGCAGAGGACTAGCGGGAGGTTCTAGCACAGATACGCAGTATTTT.

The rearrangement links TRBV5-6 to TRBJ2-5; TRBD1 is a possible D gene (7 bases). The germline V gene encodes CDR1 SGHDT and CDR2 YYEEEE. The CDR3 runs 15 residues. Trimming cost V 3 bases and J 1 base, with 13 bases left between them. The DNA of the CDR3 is TGTGCCAGCAGCTCGACAGGGAGGCGCCAAGAGACCCAGTACTTC. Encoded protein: CASSSTGRRQETQYF.

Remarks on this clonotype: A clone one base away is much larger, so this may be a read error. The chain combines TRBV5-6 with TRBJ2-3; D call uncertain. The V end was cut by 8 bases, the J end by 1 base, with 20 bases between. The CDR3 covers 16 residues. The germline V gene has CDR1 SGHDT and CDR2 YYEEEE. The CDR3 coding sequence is TGTGCCAGAAGCCAATACCTAATCTCCGGCACAGATACGCAGTATTTT. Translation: CARSQYLISGTDTQYF.

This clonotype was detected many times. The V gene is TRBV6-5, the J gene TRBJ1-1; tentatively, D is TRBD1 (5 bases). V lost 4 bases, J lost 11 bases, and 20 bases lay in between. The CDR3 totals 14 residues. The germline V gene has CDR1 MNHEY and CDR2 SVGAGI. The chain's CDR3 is CASSSTGRRRQAFF. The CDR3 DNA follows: TGTGCCAGCAGTTCGACCGGACGGCGACGACAGGCTTTCTTT.

The CDR3 coding sequence is TGCGCCAGCAGCTTGGGCGATGACACAGATACGCAGTATTTT. It yields the protein CASSLGDDTDTQYF. The V call is TRBV5-1, the J call TRBJ2-3; D not resolved. Germline CDR1 SGHRS, CDR2 YFSETQ. The CDR3 contains 14 residues. V was pared by 0 bases and J by 2 bases, with 7 bases between.

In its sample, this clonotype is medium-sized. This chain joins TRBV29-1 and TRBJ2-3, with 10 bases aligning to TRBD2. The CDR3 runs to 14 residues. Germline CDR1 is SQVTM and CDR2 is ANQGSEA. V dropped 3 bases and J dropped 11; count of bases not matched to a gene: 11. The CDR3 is CSVDPSGSFGGQYF. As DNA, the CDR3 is TGCAGCGTTGATCCTAGCGGGAGTTTCGGTGGGCAGTATTTT.

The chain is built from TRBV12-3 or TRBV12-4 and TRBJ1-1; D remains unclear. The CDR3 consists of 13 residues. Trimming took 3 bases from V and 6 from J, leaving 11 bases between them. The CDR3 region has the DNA TGTGCCAGCAGTTTCGGGGTGGGGTCTGAAGCTTTCTTT. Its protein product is CASSFGVGSEAFF.

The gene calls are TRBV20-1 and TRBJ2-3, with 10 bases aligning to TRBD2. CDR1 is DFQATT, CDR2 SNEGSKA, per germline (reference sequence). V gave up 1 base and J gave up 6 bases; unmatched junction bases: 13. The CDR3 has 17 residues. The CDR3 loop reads CSARARTSGARGDTQYF. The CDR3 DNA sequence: TGCAGTGCTAGAGCTCGCACTAGCGGGGCCCGAGGGGATACGCAGTATTTT.